These 14 T cell receptor beta chains were all obtained from the same sample, sequenced in a study of T cell responses to AZD1222 COVID-19 vaccine. Profiling relied on immunoSEQ multiplex PCR, and the TCRdb table lists in-frame clones only, not all of them. The table records under 100,000 clones, approximately 85% of them present only once. This specimen was peripheral blood, taken 28 days after the second AZD1222 dose. Receptors originate from an adult who received the AZD1222 COVID-19 vaccine.

The genes are TRBV10-1 and TRBJ2-4; perhaps TRBD1 as D (5 bases). V was shortened by 0 bases and J by 4 bases, with 7 bases between the two germline ends. The CDR3 extends over 14 amino acids. Looked up from germline, CDR1 is WNHNN and CDR2 is SYGVQD (reference sequence). The CDR3 coding sequence is TGCGCCAGCAGTGAGTCGGGGCGGAAAAACATTCAGTACTTC. Its translation is CASSESGRKNIQYF.

CDR3 nucleotide sequence: TGTGCCAGCAGTGAACTCGATCCTTTAGATGAGCAGTTCTTC. It is translated as CASSELDPLDEQFF. The V and J genes are TRBV25-1 and TRBJ2-1; D is unresolved. CDR3 length: 14 residues. Germline assignment: CDR1 MGHDK and CDR2 SYGVNS. Trimming took 2 bases from V and 8 from J, leaving 13 bases between them.

The rearrangement uses TRBV5-1 and TRBJ1-3, with 10 nucleotides matching TRBD1. The CDR3 consists of 19 residues. CDR1 and CDR2 from the germline V gene are SGHRS and YFSETQ. V was pared by 4 bases and J by 1 base, with 14 bases of the junction left unmatched. The CDR3 here is CASSKQPGQGITSGNTIYF. The CDR3, as DNA: TGCGCCAGCAGCAAACAGCCGGGACAGGGGATTACTTCTGGAAACACCATATATTTT.

The rearrangement joins TRBV19 to TRBJ1-2; D might be TRBD1 (5 bases). This CDR3 region has 14 residues. Looked up from germline, CDR1 is LNHDA and CDR2 is SQIVND (reference sequence). V was trimmed by 5 bases and J by 4 bases, leaving 14 bases between them. CDR3 sequence reads: CASSQGARIYGYTF. DNA of the CDR3: TGTGCCAGTAGTCAAGGGGCGCGGATCTATGGCTACACCTTC. Full variable domain (outside the CDR3, taken from reference TRBV19 and TRBJ1-2): DGGITQSPKYLFRKEGQNVTLSCEQNLNHDAMYWYRQDPGQGLRLIYYSQIVNDFQKGDIAEGYSVSREKKESFPLTVTSAQKNPTAFYLCASSQGARIYGYTFGSGTRLTVV.

The rearrangement links TRBV11-3 to TRBJ2-2; D is possibly TRBD2 (6 bases). Germline values: CDR1 SGHNT, CDR2 YENEEA. The CDR3 sequence is 16 residues long. The ends were cut back, 10 bases at V and 1 base at J, with 19 bases in the middle. In nucleotides, the CDR3 is TGTGCCATCTCAGGACCCGGGGGAGAGAACACCGGGGAGCTGTTTTTT. It encodes CAISGPGGENTGELFF.

In this sample, this clone turned up once. The genes are TRBV5-1 and TRBJ2-4; D possibly uses TRBD1 or TRBD2 (7 bases each). Trimming stripped 3 bases from V and 3 bases from J, with 13 bases between. The germline gives CDR1 SGHRS, CDR2 YFSETQ. The CDR3 has 15 residues. CDR3 DNA: TGCGCCAGCAGCTCAGGGGGGGTTAACAAAAACATTCAGTACTTC. Translated, it gives CASSSGGVNKNIQYF.

Here the CDR3 DNA reads TGTGCCAGCTCTCAAAAGCAGTATGGCTACACCTTC. Its protein is CASSQKQYGYTF. V gene TRBV18 combines with J gene TRBJ1-2; D unclear. The germline gives CDR1 KGHSH, CDR2 LQKENI. V lost 6 bases and J 5 bases, leaving 10 bases between the germline ends. The CDR3 extends over 12 amino acids.

This chain connects TRBV6-1 to TRBJ1-6; tentatively, D is TRBD1 (6 bases). CDR1 is MNHNS, CDR2 SASEGT, per germline. V was cut by 2 bases and J by 11 bases, with 25 bases left in between. This CDR3 comprises 18 residues. The CDR3: CASSELRVGRGWSPPLHF. The DNA for the CDR3 is TGTGCCAGCAGTGAACTCAGGGTGGGCAGGGGATGGAGTCCACCCCTCCACTTT.

The J gene is TRBJ2-1, the V gene TRBV3-1 (or the pseudogene TRBV3-2); D is tentatively TRBD1 or TRBD2 (5 bases each). The V and J ends lost 5 bases and 9 bases respectively, with 14 bases between them. The germline gives CDR1 LGHDT, CDR2 YNNKEL (reference sequence). The CDR3 runs to 13 residues. CDR3 region: CASSDRQRGEQFF. The CDR3 DNA reads TGTGCCAGCAGCGATAGACAGAGGGGTGAGCAGTTCTTC.

The DNA of the CDR3 is TGTGCCACCAGTGAGCCTAGCGGGCAATACAATGAGCAGTTCTTC. Translating it yields CATSEPSGQYNEQFF. The V gene is TRBV24-1, the J gene TRBJ2-1, with 8 positions matching TRBD2. The germline CDR1 and CDR2 sequences are KGHDR and SFDVKD. This CDR3 has 15 residues. V was pared by 4 bases and J by 4 bases, with 5 bases of the junction left unmatched.

The rearrangement links TRBV28 to TRBJ1-5, with D hard to call. Germline V gene lookup returns CDR1 MDHEN and CDR2 SYDVKM. The CDR3 sequence is 14 residues long. V dropped 5 bases and J dropped 1 base, with 9 bases sitting between them. DNA of the CDR3: TGTGCCAGCAGTGGTGGACCGAGCAATCAGCCCCAGCATTTT. Protein: CASSGGPSNQPQHF.

The chain is built from TRBV7-9 and TRBJ1-5, with D hard to call. The CDR3 totals 14 residues. Trimming left V 5 bases short and J 9 bases short, with 17 bases between. Germline CDR1 SEHNR, CDR2 FQNEAQ (reference sequence). The CDR3 coding sequence is TGTGCCAGCAGCCTGGGTGGAGGCCCCCGGCCCCAGCATTTT. Translation gives CASSLGGGPRPQHF.

The chain carries TRBV11-3 and TRBJ1-4, with a tentative D call TRBD1 (5 bases). Trimming stripped 3 bases from V and 0 bases from J, with 17 bases between. The CDR3 contains 18 residues. Germline CDR1 reads SGHNT; CDR2 reads YENEEA. CDR3 protein: CASSFRASGNPTNEKLFF. The CDR3 DNA is TGTGCCAGCAGCTTCAGGGCCAGCGGGAATCCAACTAATGAAAAACTGTTTTTT. Based on the CDR3 plus reference TRBV11-3 and TRBJ1-4, the full variable domain is EAGVVQSPRYKIIEKKQPVAFWCNPISGHNTLYWYLQNLGQGPELLIRYENEEAVDDSQLPKDRFSAERLKGVDSTLKIQPAELGDSAVYLCASSFRASGNPTNEKLFFGSGTQLSVL.

CDR3 protein: CASSFGPPGSEAFF. CDR3 DNA: TGCGCCAGCAGCTTCGGACCCCCGGGCTCTGAAGCTTTCTTT. The chain recombines TRBV5-1 with TRBJ1-1; the D is unclear. The V end lost 2 bases, the J end lost 6 bases, and 14 bases lay between the germline ends. This CDR3 comprises 14 residues. The germline gives CDR1 SGHRS, CDR2 YFSETQ. Using reference TRBV5-1 and TRBJ1-1 for the parts outside the CDR3, the full variable domain is KAGVTQTPRYLIKTRGQQVTLSCSPISGHRSVSWYQQTPGQGLQFLFEYFSETQRNKGNFPGRFSGRQFSNSRSEMNVSTLELGDSALYLCASSFGPPGSEAFFGQGTRLTVV.